The clone carrying this T cell receptor beta chain was picked up a small number of times. Its antigen is unknown. This library used roughly 400 ng RNA and molecular barcoded adaptors spanning alpha/delta and beta/gamma chains. TCRdb reprocessed the reads with MiXCR, giving one entry per CDR3 protein. The repertoire holds 130,000 or so distinct CDR3 sequences, with about 12% as singletons. The sample originates from a study of read filtering for tumor transcriptome and immune sequencing. Overall study results and limits: RNA-seq captured clonotypes less deeply and reliably than IR-seq. Without single-read clonotypes, shared clonotype proportions correlated more between IR-seq and RNA-seq.

The V end was cut by 3 bases, the J end by 2 bases, with 4 bases between. Per the germline V gene, CDR1 is SGHRS and CDR2 is YFSETQ. The CDR3 is 12 amino acids. Sequenced: a population of CD138-negative cells sorted from bone marrow. The sequence was obtained from a donor at least 40 years old with multiple myeloma. The J gene is TRBJ2-3, the V gene TRBV5-1; no definite D call. CDR3 amino acids: CASSYFTDTQYF. DNA for the CDR3: TGCGCCAGCAGCTATTTCACAGATACGCAGTATTTT. Full variable domain (outside the CDR3, taken from reference TRBV5-1 and TRBJ2-3): KAGVTQTPRYLIKTRGQQVTLSCSPISGHRSVSWYQQTPGQGLQFLFEYFSETQRNKGNFPGRFSGRQFSNSRSEMNVSTLELGDSALYLCASSYFTDTQYFGPGTRLTVL.